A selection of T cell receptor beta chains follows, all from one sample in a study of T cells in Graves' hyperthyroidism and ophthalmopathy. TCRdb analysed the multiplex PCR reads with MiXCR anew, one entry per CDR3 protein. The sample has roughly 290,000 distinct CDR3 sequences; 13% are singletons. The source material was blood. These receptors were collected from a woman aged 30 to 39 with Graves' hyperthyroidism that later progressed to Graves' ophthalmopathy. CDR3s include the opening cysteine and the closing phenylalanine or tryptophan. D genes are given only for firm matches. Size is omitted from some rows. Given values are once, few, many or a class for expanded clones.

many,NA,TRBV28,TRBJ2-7,CASSSRTYEQYF,TGTGCCAGCAGTTCCCGGACCTACGAGCAGTACTTC
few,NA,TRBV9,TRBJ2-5,CASTNGGGIGETQYF,TGTGCCAGCACCAATGGGGGGGGCATCGGCGAGACCCAGTACTTC
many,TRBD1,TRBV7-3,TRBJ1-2,CASSPTGTGVQSYTF,TGTGCCAGCAGCCCTACCGGGACAGGGGTACAGAGCTACACCTTC
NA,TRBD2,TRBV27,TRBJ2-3,CATAGRYLTSGFTDTQYF,TGTGCCACCGCCGGTAGGTACCTGACTAGCGGCTTCACAGATACGCAGTATTTT
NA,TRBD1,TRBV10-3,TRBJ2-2,CAIRPGTGLTGELFF,TGTGCCATCAGGCCCGGGACAGGGCTTACCGGGGAGCTGTTTTTT
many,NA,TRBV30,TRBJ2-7,CASDGGTYEQYF,TGTGCCTCGGACGGTGGAACCTACGAGCAGTACTTC
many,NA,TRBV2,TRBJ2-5,CASSDAVVAETQYF,TGTGCCAGCAGTGATGCAGTCGTAGCCGAGACCCAGTACTTC
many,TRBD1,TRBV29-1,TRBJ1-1,CSVEQGADTEAFF,TGCAGCGTAGAACAGGGGGCGGACACTGAAGCTTTCTTT
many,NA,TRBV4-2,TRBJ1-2,CASRGLNYGYTF,TGTGCCAGCAGAGGTCTAAACTATGGCTACACCTTC
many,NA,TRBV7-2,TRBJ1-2,CASSLSLYGYTF,TGTGCCAGCAGCTTATCTCTCTATGGCTACACCTTC
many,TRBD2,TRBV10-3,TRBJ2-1,CAIGGLAGDEQFF,TGTGCCATCGGGGGACTAGCCGGCGATGAGCAGTTCTTC
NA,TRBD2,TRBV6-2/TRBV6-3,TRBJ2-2,CASSGTSGDTGELFF,TGTGCCAGCAGTGGGACTAGCGGGGACACCGGGGAGCTGTTTTTT
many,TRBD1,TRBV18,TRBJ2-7,CASSPSPGTGGNEQYF,TGTGCCAGCTCACCCTCGCCCGGGACAGGGGGGAACGAGCAGTACTTC
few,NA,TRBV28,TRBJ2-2,CASSSNPGMTGELFF,TGTGCCAGCAGCTCGAATCCCGGGATGACCGGGGAGCTGTTTTTT
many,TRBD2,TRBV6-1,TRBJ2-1,CASSYGGGRMLNEQFF,TGTGCCAGCAGTTATGGGGGGGGAAGAATGTTGAATGAGCAGTTCTTC
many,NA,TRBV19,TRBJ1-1,CASSLYTLNTEAFF,TGTGCCAGTAGTTTATATACCCTGAACACTGAAGCTTTCTTT
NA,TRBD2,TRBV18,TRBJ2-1,CASSPPLTSGTVGEQFF,TGTGCCAGCTCACCGCCTCTTACTAGCGGGACGGTTGGTGAGCAGTTCTTC
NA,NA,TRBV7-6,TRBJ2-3,CASSLGGGQPDTQYF,TGTGCCAGCAGCTTAGGAGGGGGTCAACCAGATACGCAGTATTTT
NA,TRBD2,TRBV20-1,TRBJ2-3,CSVKRGSTDTQYF,TGCAGTGTTAAGCGGGGGTCCACAGATACGCAGTATTTT
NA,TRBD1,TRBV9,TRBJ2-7,CASSPGTGSAYEQYF,TGTGCCAGCAGCCCAGGGACAGGTTCCGCCTACGAGCAGTACTTC
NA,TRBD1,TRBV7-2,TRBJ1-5,CASSQSPGQGMSNQPQHF,TGTGCCAGCAGCCAATCCCCGGGACAGGGAATGTCCAATCAGCCCCAGCATTTT
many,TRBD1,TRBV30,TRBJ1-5,CAWATGVGNQPQHF,TGTGCCTGGGCTACAGGGGTTGGTAATCAGCCCCAGCATTTT
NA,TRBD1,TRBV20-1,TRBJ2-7,CSARARDRADYEQYF,TGCAGTGCTAGAGCTAGGGACAGGGCAGACTACGAGCAGTACTTC
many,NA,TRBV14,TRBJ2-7,CASSRAEALAGEQYF,TGTGCCAGCAGCCGCGCGGAGGCCCTCGCAGGCGAGCAGTACTTC
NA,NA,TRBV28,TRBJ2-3,CASEPGGASDTQYF,TGTGCCAGCGAGCCTGGCGGGGCCTCAGATACGCAGTATTTT
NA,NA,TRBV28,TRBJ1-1,CASREASGANTEAFF,TGTGCCAGCAGGGAAGCCTCGGGCGCGAACACTGAAGCTTTCTTT
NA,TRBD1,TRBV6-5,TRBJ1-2,CASSYGTGFDGYTF,TGTGCCAGCAGTTACGGGACAGGGTTTGACGGCTACACCTTC
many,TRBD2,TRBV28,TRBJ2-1,CASSLRGGLNEQFF,TGTGCCAGCAGTTTGAGGGGAGGGCTAAATGAGCAGTTCTTC
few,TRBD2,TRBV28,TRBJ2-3,CASSLISGSTDTQYF,TGTGCCAGCAGTTTGATTAGCGGGAGCACAGATACGCAGTATTTT
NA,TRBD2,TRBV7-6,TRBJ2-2,CASSLVLAGGTNTGELFF,TGTGCCAGCAGCTTAGTGCTAGCGGGGGGCACTAACACCGGGGAGCTGTTTTTT
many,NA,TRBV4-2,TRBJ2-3,CASSQVAQADTQYF,TGTGCCAGCAGCCAAGTCGCGCAGGCAGATACGCAGTATTTT
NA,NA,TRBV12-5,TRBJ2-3,CASGLVGGEHTDTQYF,TGTGCTAGTGGTTTGGTAGGGGGAGAACACACAGATACGCAGTATTTT
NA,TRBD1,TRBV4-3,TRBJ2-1,CASSRGTGVTYNEQFF,TGCGCCAGCAGCCGAGGGACAGGGGTTACCTACAATGAGCAGTTCTTC
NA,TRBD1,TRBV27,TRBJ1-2,CTSSSFSGTANYGYTF,TGTACCAGCAGTTCTTTTTCCGGGACAGCTAACTATGGCTACACCTTC